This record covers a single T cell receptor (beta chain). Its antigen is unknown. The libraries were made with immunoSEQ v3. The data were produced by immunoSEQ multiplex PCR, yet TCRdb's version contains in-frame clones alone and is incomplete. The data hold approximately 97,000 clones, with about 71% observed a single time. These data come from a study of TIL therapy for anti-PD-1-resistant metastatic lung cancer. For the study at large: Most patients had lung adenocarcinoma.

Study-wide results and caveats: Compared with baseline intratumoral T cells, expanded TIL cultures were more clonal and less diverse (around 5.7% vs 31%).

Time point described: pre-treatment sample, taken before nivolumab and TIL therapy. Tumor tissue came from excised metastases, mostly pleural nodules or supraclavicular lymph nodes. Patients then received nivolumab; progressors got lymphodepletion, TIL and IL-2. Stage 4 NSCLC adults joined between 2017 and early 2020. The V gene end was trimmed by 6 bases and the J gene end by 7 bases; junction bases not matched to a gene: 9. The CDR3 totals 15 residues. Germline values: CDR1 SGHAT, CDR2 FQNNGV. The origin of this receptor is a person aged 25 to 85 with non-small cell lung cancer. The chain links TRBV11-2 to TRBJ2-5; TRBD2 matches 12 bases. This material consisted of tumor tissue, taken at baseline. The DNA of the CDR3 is TGTGCCAGCAGAAGACTAGCGGGGGACTCGGGGACCCAGTACTTC. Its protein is CASRRLAGDSGTQYF.